The clone carrying this TCR beta chain was counted a single time. Methods used by the authors: Estimation of nucleated cell counts relied on the amplification of reference gene primers. The method was immunoSEQ multiplex PCR; TCRdb's version includes in-frame clones alone and lacks a portion of them. Clone size and V and J calls were adopted from that table, with D and trimming inferred from the DNA. The sample contains under 200,000 clones, more than 85% of which appear only once. The data belong to a study of blood T cell repertoires in COVID-19. The wider study: Material from acute and convalescent COVID-19 was sourced from the United States, Italy and Spain. Nucleic acid was either cDNA or gDNA, and it came from T cells, B-cell-depleted T cells, or PBMCs.

With 1 base removed from V and 0 bases from J, the gap between germline ends came to 10 bases. The CDR3 contains 16 residues. From germline, CDR1 is LGHNA and CDR2 YSLEER. V and J are TRBV4-3 and TRBJ1-3, with D maybe TRBD1 (6 bases). Sample: peripheral blood. This TCR came from a man between 45 and 60 years old with acute or convalescent COVID-19. The CDR3 DNA reads as TGCGCCAGCAGCCAAGGTCAGGGGCTCTCTGGAAACACCATATATTTT. Protein sequence: CASSQGQGLSGNTIYF.